This TCR beta chain was identified during a study of glioma-infiltrating T cells. V gave up 2 bases and J gave up 7 bases, with 15 bases separating them. CDR3 size: 15 residues. Germline V gene data show CDR1 as MDHEN and CDR2 as SYDVKM. This clonotype was counted many times. Using RNA template, CDR3s of TCR alpha and beta were amplified with iRepertoire arm-PCR. MiXCR was run by TCRdb on the multiplex PCR reads, yielding one entry per CDR3 protein. Of 44,000 or so distinct CDR3 sequences in the sample, under 25% were seen once. The receptor was isolated from a human donor with low-grade glioma or glioblastoma, undergoing nonglioma brain surgery, or in good health (not recorded which). The material sequenced was glioma tissue, nonneoplastic brain tissue, or PBMCs (not recorded which). The chain is built from TRBV28 and TRBJ2-1; possible D gene TRBD2, 7 bases. DNA for the CDR3: TGTGCCAGCAGTTTAGGGGGCGGGAGTAGGAATGAGCAGTTCTTC. As protein: CASSLGGGSRNEQFF. Variable domain in full (rest from reference TRBV28 and TRBJ2-1): DVKVTQSSRYLVKRTGEKVFLECVQDMDHENMFWYRQDPGLGLRLIYFSYDVKMKEKGDIPEGYSVSREKKERFSLILESASTNQTSMYLCASSLGGGSRNEQFFGPGTRLTVL.